A single TCR beta chain is shown here with its context. The sample comes from a study of cytomegalovirus exposure and HLA in healthy donors. Study details: Counted in an early data release were approximately 85 million unique TCRs from HLA-typed donors.

The germline V gene has CDR1 MNHEY and CDR2 SMNVEV (reference sequence). V trimming: 5 bases; J trimming: 1 base; junction bases outside the gene matches: 10. The CDR3 loop spans 16 amino acids. A multiplex PCR was run with 60 Vbeta primers and 13 Jbeta primers. The protocol was immunoSEQ multiplex PCR, while the TCRdb copy is restricted to in-frame clones and leaves out a portion. The data contain some 200,000 clones, 80% to 85% of them seen just once; the ten biggest clones take up approximately 6.5%. The V gene is TRBV27, the J gene TRBJ2-7, with TRBD1 identical over 8 bases. This receptor was taken from a woman between 50 and 59 years old in good health and CMV-seropositive. The specimen was PBMCs. The CDR3 nucleotides read TGTGCCAGCAGTAGGTTACGGACAGGGATTTCCTACGAGCAGTACTTC. It yields the protein CASSRLRTGISYEQYF.